This T cell receptor beta chain derives from a study of shared T cell receptors in the human thymus. The table came from immunoSEQ multiplex PCR; TCRdb's copy has only in-frame clones and leaves some out. The repertoire holds about 380,000 clones, with approximately 95% as singletons. The CDR3 has 14 amino acids. Germline values: CDR1 MNHEY, CDR2 SMNVEV (reference sequence). The ends were cut back, 6 bases at V and 3 bases at J, with 15 bases in the middle. The material sequenced was thymocytes. The chain joins TRBV27 to TRBJ2-7; tentatively, D is TRBD1 or TRBD2 (5 bases each). The origin of this receptor is a human donor. CDR3 protein: CASSPGRGFYEQYF. CDR3 nucleotides: TGTGCCAGCAGCCCAGGCCGGGGCTTCTACGAGCAGTACTTC.